In this sample, the clone carrying this T cell receptor (beta chain) turned up once. What it recognizes is unknown. This record comes from a study of cytomegalovirus exposure and HLA in healthy donors. The PCR had 60 Vbeta and 13 Jbeta primers. Produced via immunoSEQ multiplex PCR; TCRdb's table is partial and in-frame only. The sample lists 130,000 or so clones; approximately 80% were seen once. Whole-study results and caveats: A previous analysis found most TCR beta V segments productive roughly 87% or roughly 30% of the time.

The CDR3 is 16 residues long. Germline V gives CDR1 SGHAT, CDR2 FQNNGV. Trimming cost V 0 bases and J 4 bases, with 16 bases left between them. Sequenced: PBMCs. The chain links TRBV11-2 to TRBJ2-7, with D maybe TRBD1 (5 bases). The sequence derives from a man younger than 35 in good health and CMV-seronegative. In DNA form, the CDR3 reads TGTGCCAGCAGCTTAGAGCCGGCAGGGAATCTTTACGAGCAGTACTTC. Translated, it gives CASSLEPAGNLYEQYF.